The 21 T cell receptor beta chains below all came from one sample that was sequenced in a study of T cell responses to AZD1222 COVID-19 vaccine. Assay used: immunoSEQ multiplex PCR; TCRdb lists only in-frame clones, some missing. Seen here are around 130,000 clones, about 90% observed once, and the top ten hold 1.7%. The sequencing here drew on peripheral blood, taken on day 0 of AZD1222 vaccination. The receptors here all came from an adult in good health.

The chain recombines TRBV4-1 with TRBJ2-7; TRBD1 agrees at 11 bases. The CDR3 sequence is 15 residues long. Looked up from germline, CDR1 is MGHRA and CDR2 is YSYEKL. V lost 4 bases, J lost 1 base, and 3 bases stayed unmatched. DNA for the CDR3: TGCGCCAGCAGCCGAGGACAGGGGGCATCCTACGAGCAGTACTTC. Protein: CASSRGQGASYEQYF.

The J gene is TRBJ1-2, the V gene TRBV4-1; tentative D call: TRBD1 (6 bases). Germline V lookup: CDR1 MGHRA, CDR2 YSYEKL. V shed 1 base and J shed 4 bases, with 16 bases lying between them. The CDR3 is made up of 16 amino acids. DNA for the CDR3: TGCGCCAGCAGCCAAGGGGGGGCCGCCTTAAGCTATGGCTACACCTTC. Protein sequence: CASSQGGAALSYGYTF.

V and J are TRBV20-1 and TRBJ1-2, with D unresolved. Per germline, CDR1 DFQATT and CDR2 SNEGSKA (reference sequence). V was cut by 3 bases and J by 2 bases, with 10 bases left in between. The length of the CDR3 is 13 residues. Written as DNA, the CDR3 is TGCAGTGCTAGTGGAGGGCCAAACTATGGCTACACCTTC. It specifies CSASGGPNYGYTF.

The chain joins TRBV11-2 to TRBJ1-1, with D uncertain. The CDR3 totals 13 residues. V lost 6 bases and J 3 bases, leaving 11 bases between the germline ends. The germline CDR1 and CDR2 sequences are SGHAT and FQNNGV. The CDR3 DNA sequence: TGTGCCAGCAGTAGGCAGGAGGACACTGAAGCTTTCTTT. Encoded protein: CASSRQEDTEAFF.

The chain carries TRBV29-1 and TRBJ1-5, with D possibly TRBD1 on 6 matching bases. Trimming shortened V by 6 bases and J by 8 bases, and 17 bases separated the two germline ends. Germline CDR1 SQVTM, CDR2 ANQGSEA. The CDR3 loop spans 13 amino acids. The DNA for the CDR3 is TGCAGCGTCCAAGGACAGACCCGGGAGCCCCAGCATTTT. Its protein product is CSVQGQTREPQHF.

This chain links TRBV27 with TRBJ1-6; D is undetermined. The CDR3 spans 17 residues. Germline CDR1 MNHEY, CDR2 SMNVEV (reference sequence). The V end lost 5 bases, the J end lost 0 bases, and 14 bases lay between the germline ends. The CDR3 nucleotides are TGTGCCAGCAGTACCCTTTTGGGGAGCTCCTATAATTCACCCCTCCACTTT. The encoded protein is CASSTLLGSSYNSPLHF.

The chain joins TRBV6-1 to TRBJ2-2, with D possibly TRBD1 on 6 matching bases. V gave up 0 bases and J gave up 1 base, with 6 bases separating them. Germline CDR1 MNHNS, CDR2 SASEGT. The CDR3 loop spans 15 amino acids. The CDR3 region has the DNA TGTGCCAGCAGTGAAGCCAGGGGGAACACCGGGGAGCTGTTTTTT. Its translation: CASSEARGNTGELFF.

The chain carries TRBV6-5 and TRBJ2-7; 8 bases fit TRBD1. This CDR3 has 15 residues. V was pared by 2 bases and J by 4 bases, with 7 bases of the junction left unmatched. Germline CDR1 is MNHEY and CDR2 is SVGAGI. CDR3 residues: CASSYAGTGGYEQYF. Written as DNA, the CDR3 is TGTGCCAGCAGTTACGCTGGGACAGGTGGGTACGAGCAGTACTTC.

V gene TRBV12-3 or TRBV12-4 combines with J gene TRBJ2-6; D remains unclear. This CDR3 has 13 residues. The ends were cut back, 8 bases at V and 1 base at J, with 6 bases in the middle. CDR3 residues: CASERSGANVLTF. The CDR3 nucleotides read TGTGCCAGCGAGAGGTCTGGGGCCAACGTCCTGACTTTC.

V is TRBV12-3 or TRBV12-4 and J is TRBJ2-3; D call uncertain. V shed 3 bases and J shed 4 bases, with 5 bases lying between them. The CDR3 contains 12 residues. The CDR3 loop is CASSFRADTQYF. CDR3 in DNA: TGTGCCAGCAGTTTTCGAGCAGATACGCAGTATTTT.

This rearrangement joins TRBV7-8 to TRBJ1-1; D is possibly TRBD1 (5 bases). Trimming took 0 bases from V and 5 from J, leaving 16 bases between them. Germline loops: CDR1 SGHVS, CDR2 FQNEAQ. The CDR3 is 16 residues long. The CDR3 coding sequence is TGTGCCAGCAGCTTAGCCCCGGGGGGGGTGGGTACTGAAGCTTTCTTT. This translates into CASSLAPGGVGTEAFF.

In DNA form, the CDR3 reads TGTGCCAGTAGTCTCCGGGACAGACCTTCCTACGAGCAGTACTTC. Amino acid sequence: CASSLRDRPSYEQYF. The rearrangement uses TRBV19 and TRBJ2-7, with 7 bases identical to TRBD1. CDR1 is LNHDA and CDR2 is SQIVND in the germline V gene (reference sequence). Unmatched junction bases numbered 8, after V lost 5 bases and J lost 1 base. The CDR3 consists of 15 residues.

The chain joins TRBV18 to TRBJ2-1; TRBD1 matches at 9 bases. J gave up 4 bases and V 5 bases, and 6 bases lay outside the gene matches. Germline V gene lookup returns CDR1 KGHSH and CDR2 LQKENI. This CDR3 spans 15 amino acids. CDR3 in DNA: TGTGCCAGCTCATTGGACAGGGGAGCTTACAATGAGCAGTTCTTC. This gives the protein CASSLDRGAYNEQFF.

This chain links TRBV6-6 with TRBJ2-3; D possibly corresponds to TRBD2 (5 bases). The germline V gene has CDR1 MNHNY and CDR2 SVGAGI (reference sequence). This CDR3 is built from 16 residues. V gave up 7 bases and J gave up 2 bases, with 19 bases separating them. The CDR3 DNA follows: TGTGCCAGCACCACTTGGAGGCAGGTTAACACAGATACGCAGTATTTT. Residues: CASTTWRQVNTDTQYF.

This clone has more than one count but fewer than ten. The CDR3 region has the DNA TGTGCCAGCAGCCTTGCTGGGATCAACACCGGGGAGCTGTTTTTT. Its protein is CASSLAGINTGELFF. The genes are TRBV9 and TRBJ2-2; the D is unclear. Between the trimmed V and J ends, which lost 4 bases and 2 bases, there was a span of 12 bases. The CDR3 contains 15 residues. From germline, CDR1 is SGDLS and CDR2 YYNGEE. Variable domain in full (rest from reference TRBV9 and TRBJ2-2): DSGVTQTPKHLITATGQRVTLRCSPRSGDLSVYWYQQSLDQGLQFLIQYYNGEERAKGNILERFSAQQFPDLHSELNLSSLELGDSALYFCASSLAGINTGELFFGEGSRLTVL.

The gene calls are TRBV6-5 and TRBJ1-5, with D perhaps matching TRBD1 (5 bases). The germline gives CDR1 MNHEY, CDR2 SVGAGI. Trimming removed 6 bases from V and 1 base from J, with 13 bases in between. This CDR3 region has 15 residues. The CDR3 region is CASSSNWGSNQPQHF. The CDR3 coding sequence is TGTGCCAGCAGCTCCAACTGGGGGAGCAATCAGCCCCAGCATTTT.

As regards this clone: The junction departs from the called germline gene at one end, perhaps through a read error. This chain joins TRBV4-1 and TRBJ2-2, with TRBD2 matching 9 bases. This CDR3 comprises 15 residues. CDR1 is MGHRA, CDR2 YSYEKL, per germline. The DNA of the CDR3 is TGCGCCAGCAGCCCTGGACTAGCGCAACGTGGGGGGCTGTTTTTT. Protein product: CASSPGLAQRGGLFF.

V gene TRBV7-9 combines with J gene TRBJ1-1; D uncertain. V lost 6 bases to trimming and J lost 0 bases, with 11 bases between them. The length of the CDR3 is 14 residues. Germline lookup yields CDR1 SEHNR and CDR2 FQNEAQ (reference sequence). In DNA, the CDR3 is TGTGCCAGCAGAAGGACCCTCGTGAACACTGAAGCTTTCTTT. Its translation is CASRRTLVNTEAFF.

V is TRBV28 and J is TRBJ1-5; D gene unclear. This CDR3 is 15 amino acids long. CDR1 is MDHEN, CDR2 SYDVKM, per germline. V was pared by 6 bases and J by 9 bases, with 21 bases between. The DNA for the CDR3 is TGTGCCAGCAGCTCCCGGTCAGCCGCTCGGTGGCCCCAGCATTTT. This sequence encodes CASSSRSAARWPQHF. Based on the CDR3 plus reference TRBV28 and TRBJ1-5, the full variable domain is DVKVTQSSRYLVKRTGEKVFLECVQDMDHENMFWYRQDPGLGLRLIYFSYDVKMKEKGDIPEGYSVSREKKERFSLILESASTNQTSMYLCASSSRSAARWPQHFGDGTRLSIL.

The gene calls are TRBV20-1 and TRBJ2-1; 8 bases map to TRBD2. The junction had 0 bases not matched to a gene; V was cut back by 3 bases and J by 8 bases. The CDR3 extends over 11 amino acids. Germline CDR1 DFQATT, CDR2 SNEGSKA (reference sequence). CDR3 nucleotide sequence: TGCAGTGCTAGGACTAGCGATGAGCAGTTCTTC. Translating it yields CSARTSDEQFF.

The rearrangement uses TRBV5-8 and TRBJ2-5; weak D call: TRBD2 (5 bases). CDR3 length: 14 residues. Trimming shortened V by 6 bases and J by 7 bases, and 19 bases separated the two germline ends. Germline lookup yields CDR1 SGHTS and CDR2 YDEGEE. In DNA, the CDR3 is TGTGCCAGCACCCGGGGTGAGATGGGCGCGACCCAGTACTTC. It codes for CASTRGEMGATQYF.